This T cell receptor (beta chain) was captured by sequencing in a study of OX40 agonist ivuxolimab in advanced cancers. Across the whole study: Therapy given before enrollment (anti-PD-1, anti-PD-L1 or anti-CTLA-4) was allowed, and 35% to 45% had some. Partial responses were achieved by three patients: one hepatocellular carcinoma, two cutaneous melanoma.

The CDR3 spans 11 residues. Germline V lookup: CDR1 MNHNY, CDR2 SVGAGI (reference sequence). V lost 7 bases, J lost 0 bases, and 4 bases lay in between. Clones were read by immunoSEQ multiplex PCR, and TCRdb kept only the in-frame ones, dropping some. The sample shows roughly 46,000 clones, 87% of them seen only once. As regards this clone: Its matching antigen is unknown.

Study results and limitations: Expanded clones were, on average, more numerous among CD8+ T cells than CD4+.

The rearrangement joins TRBV6-6 to TRBJ2-7; D is unresolved. This specimen was CD4+ or CD8+ T cells sorted from blood, taken in a trial of the OX40 agonist ivuxolimab. The origin of this receptor is an adult with an advanced solid tumor such as melanoma, head and neck, liver or kidney cancer. The DNA for the CDR3 is TGTGCCAGCAAGAACTCCTACGAGCAGTACTTC. Translation gives CASKNSYEQYF.